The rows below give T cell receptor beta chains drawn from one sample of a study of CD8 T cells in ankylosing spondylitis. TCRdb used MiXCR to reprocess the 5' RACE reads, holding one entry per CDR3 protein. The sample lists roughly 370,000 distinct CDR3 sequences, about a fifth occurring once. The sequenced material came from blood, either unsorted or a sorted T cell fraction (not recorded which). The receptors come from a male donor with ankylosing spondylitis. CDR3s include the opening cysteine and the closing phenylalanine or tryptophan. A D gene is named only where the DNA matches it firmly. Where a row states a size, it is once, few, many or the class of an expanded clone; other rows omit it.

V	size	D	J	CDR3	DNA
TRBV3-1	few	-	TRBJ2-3	CASSQEGVRTDTQYF	TGTGCCAGCAGCCAAGAGGGAGTTAGGACAGATACGCAGTATTTT
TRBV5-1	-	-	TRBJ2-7	CASRLLPSYEQYF	TGCGCCAGCAGACTTTTACCCAGCTACGAGCAGTACTTC
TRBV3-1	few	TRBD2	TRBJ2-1	CASSQAGTSNEQFF	TGTGCCAGCAGCCAAGCCGGGACTAGTAATGAGCAGTTCTTC
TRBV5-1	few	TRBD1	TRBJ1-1	CASSPEQGRHTEAFF	TGCGCCAGCAGCCCGGAACAGGGGCGGCACACTGAAGCTTTCTTT
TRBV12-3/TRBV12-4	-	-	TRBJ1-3	CATSRGDRGSGNTIYF	TGTGCCACCTCGCGGGGGGACCGCGGCTCTGGAAACACCATATATTTT
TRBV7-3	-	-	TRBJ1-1	CASSLGHSNTEAFF	TGTGCCAGCAGCTTGGGACACTCGAACACTGAAGCTTTCTTT
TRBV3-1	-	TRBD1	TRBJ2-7	CASSLLSGQGYEQYF	TGTGCCAGCAGCCTTTTATCGGGACAGGGCTACGAGCAGTACTTC
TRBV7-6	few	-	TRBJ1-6	CASSTGFGPLHF	TGTGCCAGCAGTACAGGGTTCGGACCCCTCCACTTT
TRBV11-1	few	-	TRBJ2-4	CASSPGGRAKNIQYF	TGTGCCAGCAGCCCAGGGGGGCGGGCCAAAAACATTCAGTACTTC
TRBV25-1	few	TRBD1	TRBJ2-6	CASSDQTGTGSSGANVLTF	TGTGCCAGCAGTGACCAGACCGGGACAGGGTCCTCTGGGGCCAACGTCCTGACTTTC
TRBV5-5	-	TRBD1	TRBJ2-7	CASIHQGVSYEQYF	TGTGCCAGCATCCACCAGGGGGTCTCCTACGAGCAGTACTTC
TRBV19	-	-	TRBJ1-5	CASSRPWMTNQPQHF	TGTGCCAGTAGCCGACCTTGGATGACCAATCAGCCCCAGCATTTT
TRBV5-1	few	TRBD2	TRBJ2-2	CASRREREAPNTGELFF	TGCGCCAGCAGGAGGGAGCGGGAGGCCCCGAACACCGGGGAGCTGTTTTTT
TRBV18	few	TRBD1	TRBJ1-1	CASSPRGQGAPTEAFF	TGTGCCAGCTCACCACGCGGGCAGGGGGCGCCCACTGAAGCTTTCTTT
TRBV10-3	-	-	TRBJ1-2	CAIRGEGSYTF	TGTGCCATCAGGGGCGAAGGTAGCTACACCTTC
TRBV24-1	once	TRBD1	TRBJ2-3	CATSDSDRSTQYF	TGTGCCACCAGTGATTCGGACAGGTCTACGCAGTATTTT
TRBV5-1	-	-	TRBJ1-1	CASSLGPGAVEAFF	TGCGCCAGCAGCTTAGGACCAGGGGCCGTTGAAGCTTTCTTT
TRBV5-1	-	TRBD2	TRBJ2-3	CASSARTSGRGNTQYF	TGCGCCAGCAGCGCGCGGACTAGCGGGAGGGGCAATACGCAGTATTTT
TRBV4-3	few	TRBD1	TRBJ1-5	CASSQGQGWNQPQHF	TGCGCCAGCAGCCAGGGACAGGGTTGGAATCAGCCCCAGCATTTT
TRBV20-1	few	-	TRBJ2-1	CSASGRRYNEQFF	TGCAGTGCTAGCGGGAGAAGGTACAATGAGCAGTTCTTC
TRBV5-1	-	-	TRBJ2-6	CASSLRTDSGANVLTF	TGCGCCAGCAGCCTTCGGACAGACTCTGGGGCCAACGTCCTGACTTTC
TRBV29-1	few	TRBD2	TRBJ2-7	CSVVSGTSNEQYF	TGCAGCGTTGTGTCCGGGACTAGTAACGAGCAGTACTTC
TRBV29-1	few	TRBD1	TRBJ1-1	CSAEPGQGAVRF	TGCAGCGCCGAACCGGGACAGGGGGCGGTTCGGTTT
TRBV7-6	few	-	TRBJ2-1	CASSRLTGPTYNEQFF	TGTGCCAGCAGCCGCTTGACGGGCCCTACCTACAATGAGCAGTTCTTC
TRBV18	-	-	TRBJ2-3	CASSFKPPGNVDTQYF	TGTGCCAGCTCATTTAAGCCCCCCGGAAATGTAGATACGCAGTATTTT
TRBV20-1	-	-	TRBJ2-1	CSAREGAISYNEQFF	TGCAGTGCTAGAGAGGGGGCGATCTCCTACAATGAGCAGTTCTTC
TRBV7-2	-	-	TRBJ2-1	CASSWASRSDEQFF	TGTGCCAGCAGCTGGGCCAGCCGGAGTGATGAGCAGTTCTTC